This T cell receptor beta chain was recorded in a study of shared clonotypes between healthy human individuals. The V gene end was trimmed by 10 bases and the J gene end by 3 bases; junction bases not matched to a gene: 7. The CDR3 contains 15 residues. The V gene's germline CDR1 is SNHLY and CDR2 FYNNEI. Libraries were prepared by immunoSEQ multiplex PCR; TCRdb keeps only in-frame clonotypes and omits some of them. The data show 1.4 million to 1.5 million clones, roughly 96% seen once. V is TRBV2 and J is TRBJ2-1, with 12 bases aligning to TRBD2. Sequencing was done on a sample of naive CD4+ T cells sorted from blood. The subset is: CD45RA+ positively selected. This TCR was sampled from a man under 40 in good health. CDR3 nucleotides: TGTGCCATAACTAGCGGGAGGCCTTTCTACAATGAGCAGTTCTTC. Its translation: CAITSGRPFYNEQFF.